Ten or more counts support the clone carrying this TCR beta chain. Its antigen is as yet unknown. At one boundary the junction diverges from the germline segment, which might be a read error. The sample is drawn from a study of breast tumors, draining lymph nodes, adjacent tissues. Notes on the study in general: Most tumor T cells seemingly derive from lymph node, then expand in tumor. Compared with lymph nodes, tumors were less diverse; compared with nontumor tissue, more.

Via MiXCR, TCRdb re-called the multiplex PCR reads, giving one row per CDR3 protein. The sample has 290,000 or so distinct CDR3 sequences, under 35% seen once. The CDR3 is 14 residues long. CDR1 and CDR2 from the germline V gene are SSHAT and FNYEAQ (reference sequence). Breast cancer patients provided tissue from their axillary draining lymph nodes. Sequencing was done on a sample of axillary lymph node tissue. The sequence came from a female donor with breast cancer. Some clones in this sample may be carry-over from other donors' samples. The chain links TRBV7-7 to TRBJ2-1; 9 bases agree with TRBD2. This chain's CDR3 is CASSPLSGSNEQFF. Written as DNA, the CDR3 is TGTGCTAGCAGCCCACTTAGCGGGAGTAATGAGCAGTTCTTC.